Below, 14 T cell receptor beta chains from the same sample are listed, as sequenced in a study of blood T cell repertoires in COVID-19. The data were produced by immunoSEQ multiplex PCR, yet TCRdb's version contains in-frame clones alone and is incomplete. The table shows 150,000 or so clones, with over 60% occurring only once. The sequenced material came from PBMCs or T cells enriched from blood (not recorded which). All receptors come from a woman aged 50 to 65 who had recovered from COVID-19.

This clone has only a few counts. The chain has TRBV7-9 and TRBJ1-5, with 9 bases fitting TRBD1. CDR3 length equals 17 residues. CDR1 is SEHNR, CDR2 FQNEAQ, per germline (reference sequence). The J segment lost 0 bases and the V segment lost 5 bases, leaving 8 bases of the junction unmatched. CDR3 nucleotides: TGTGCCAGCAGCCCGGGACAGGGTCGGGATAGCAATCAGCCCCAGCATTTT. Its protein product is CASSPGQGRDSNQPQHF.

Many counts were recorded for this clone. The J gene is TRBJ1-5, the V gene TRBV12-2. TRBV12-2 is deemed a pseudogene. This CDR3 is built from 15 residues. The CDR3 DNA sequence: TGTGCAAGTCGCTTCCGGTACTCGGGGAATCAGCCCCAGCATTTT. Translated, it gives CASRFRYSGNQPQHF.

The J gene is TRBJ2-7, the V gene TRBV6-5; possibly TRBD1 for D (6 bases). V lost 8 bases, J lost 0 bases, and 14 bases lay in between. Germline V gives CDR1 MNHEY, CDR2 SVGAGI. CDR3 size: 14 residues. The CDR3 nucleotides read TGTGCCAGCCTTGGACAGACGATCTCCTACGAGCAGTACTTC. Translating gives CASLGQTISYEQYF.

The rearrangement uses TRBV5-1 and TRBJ1-2; the match to TRBD1 covers 8 bases. J lost 7 bases, V lost 6 bases, and 8 bases had no gene match. This CDR3 is built from 13 residues. The V gene's germline CDR1 is SGHRS and CDR2 YFSETQ. The CDR3 nucleotides read TGCGCCAGCACAACAGGGGGAAGGAGTGGCTACACCTTC. Amino acids: CASTTGGRSGYTF.

The chain couples TRBV7-9 to TRBJ1-5; D may be TRBD1 (6 bases). V gave up 4 bases and J gave up 4 bases, with 20 bases separating them. CDR1 and CDR2 (germline): SEHNR, FQNEAQ (reference sequence). The CDR3 covers 17 residues. Here the CDR3 reads CASSSSRLDSLNQPQHF. The DNA of the CDR3 is TGTGCCAGCAGCTCAAGTAGGTTGGACAGTCTTAATCAGCCCCAGCATTTT.

V is TRBV2 and J is TRBJ1-5, with 7 bases aligning to TRBD1. Germline V CDR1 and CDR2: SNHLY, FYNNEI. After removal of 6 bases from V and 0 bases from J, the junction contained 11 bases not matched to a gene. CDR3 length: 17 residues. In DNA, the CDR3 is TGTGCCAGCAGCTCCGGGACAGAGATTTATAGCAATCAGCCCCAGCATTTT. Its translation: CASSSGTEIYSNQPQHF.

The rearrangement links TRBV28 to TRBJ2-6; TRBD2 might be the D (6 bases). In germline, CDR1 is MDHEN, CDR2 SYDVKM. V lost 3 bases to trimming and J lost 11 bases, with 8 bases between them. The CDR3 has 12 amino acids. CDR3 protein: CASSLGLDVLTF. The CDR3 DNA reads TGTGCCAGCAGTTTGGGACTTGACGTCCTGACTTTC. The variable domain in full, with the rest retrieved from reference TRBV28 and TRBJ2-6, is DVKVTQSSRYLVKRTGEKVFLECVQDMDHENMFWYRQDPGLGLRLIYFSYDVKMKEKGDIPEGYSVSREKKERFSLILESASTNQTSMYLCASSLGLDVLTFGAGSRLTVL.

This clone was detected only once. The rearrangement joins TRBV9 to TRBJ2-3; 7 bases match TRBD2. The germline gives CDR1 SGDLS, CDR2 YYNGEE. There are 16 residues in the CDR3. V lost 4 bases to trimming and J lost 3 bases; unmatched junction nucleotides: 11. This CDR3 is CASSTHGGRKTDTQYF. The CDR3 DNA reads TGTGCCAGCAGCACCCACGGGGGGAGAAAGACAGATACGCAGTATTTT.

The chain carries TRBV5-4 and TRBJ2-2, with D perhaps TRBD1 (5 bases). This CDR3 is 15 amino acids long. Trimming took 4 bases from V and 0 from J, leaving 10 bases between them. From germline, CDR1 is SGHNT and CDR2 YYREEE (reference sequence). In nucleotides, the CDR3 is TGTGCCAGCAGCGTAGACAGTGCGAACACCGGGGAGCTGTTTTTT. Translated, it gives CASSVDSANTGELFF.

CDR3 residues: CASTGTDPWSNQPQHF. Here the CDR3 DNA reads TGTGCCAGCACCGGGACAGACCCTTGGAGCAATCAGCCCCAGCATTTT. The genes are TRBV28 and TRBJ1-5; 7 bases line up with TRBD1. The ends lost 7 bases at V and 1 base at J; junction bases unmatched: 10. This CDR3 is built from 16 residues. The germline CDR1 and CDR2 sequences are MDHEN and SYDVKM. The whole variable domain, filled in from reference TRBV28 and TRBJ1-5, reads DVKVTQSSRYLVKRTGEKVFLECVQDMDHENMFWYRQDPGLGLRLIYFSYDVKMKEKGDIPEGYSVSREKKERFSLILESASTNQTSMYLCASTGTDPWSNQPQHFGDGTRLSIL.

The genes are TRBV7-9 and TRBJ2-7; a weak D match, TRBD2 (7 bases). CDR3 length: 15 residues. Germline assignment: CDR1 SEHNR and CDR2 FQNEAQ (reference sequence). Trimming took 5 bases from V and 7 from J, leaving 21 bases between them. In DNA, the CDR3 is TGTGCCAGCAGCCCCCCCGGCGGGGGCGTACGGGAGCAGTACTTC. Its translation is CASSPPGGGVREQYF.

The gene calls are TRBV5-1 and TRBJ2-1, with D maybe TRBD1 (6 bases). The length of the CDR3 is 15 residues. Germline V CDR1 and CDR2: SGHRS, YFSETQ. V lost 2 bases to trimming and J lost 4 bases, with 13 bases between them. CDR3 DNA sequence: TGCGCCAGCAGCTTTATCAGGGGCTCTTACAATGAGCAGTTCTTC. Translated, it gives CASSFIRGSYNEQFF. The full variable domain, its missing parts supplied by reference TRBV5-1 and TRBJ2-1, is KAGVTQTPRYLIKTRGQQVTLSCSPISGHRSVSWYQQTPGQGLQFLFEYFSETQRNKGNFPGRFSGRQFSNSRSEMNVSTLELGDSALYLCASSFIRGSYNEQFFGPGTRLTVL.

The chain combines TRBV7-3 with TRBJ2-1; D may be TRBD1 (6 bases). The CDR3 extends over 13 amino acids. Germline V gives CDR1 SGHTA, CDR2 FQGTGA. V was trimmed by 5 bases and J by 4 bases, leaving 9 bases between them. The CDR3 DNA reads as TGTGCCAGCAGCCCCCAGGGGTACAATGAGCAGTTCTTC. Protein product: CASSPQGYNEQFF.

The chain joins TRBV6-5 to TRBJ1-1; D remains ambiguous. V was clipped by 0 bases and J by 1 base, with 9 bases between them. The CDR3 has 15 residues. Per germline, CDR1 MNHEY and CDR2 SVGAGI. Written as DNA, the CDR3 is TGTGCCAGCAGTTACTCCCGCACAGCGAACACTGAAGCTTTCTTT. Encoded protein: CASSYSRTANTEAFF.